The 23 T cell receptor beta chains presented below share a single source sample, sequenced in a study of PD-1 blockade in classical Hodgkin lymphoma. Every one of the patients relapsed after autologous stem cell transplantation (brentuximab vedotin exposure was variable). The method was immunoSEQ multiplex PCR; TCRdb's version includes in-frame clones alone and lacks a portion of them. The sample gives 43,000 or so clones, approximately 91% of which show up once; about 8.9% is in the top ten. The specimen was peripheral blood mononuclear cells (PBMCs), collected at baseline. These receptors were obtained from a human donor with classical Hodgkin lymphoma.

The CDR3: CASSPQGAWGYTF. Written as DNA, the CDR3 is TGTGCCAGCTCACCCCAGGGGGCGTGGGGCTACACCTTC. The rearrangement links TRBV18 to TRBJ1-2; 8 nucleotides match TRBD1. Germline CDR1 and CDR2: KGHSH and LQKENI. The length of the CDR3 is 13 residues. V shed 3 bases and J 8 bases; nucleotides not matched to a gene: 5.

This chain uses TRBV2 with TRBJ2-3; 12 nucleotides align to TRBD2. The junction had 7 bases not matched to a gene; V was cut back by 4 bases and J by 5 bases. The CDR3 has 16 residues. Germline V CDR1 and CDR2: SNHLY, FYNNEI. The CDR3 DNA reads TGTGCCAGCAGTGGCGGGACTAGCGGGCGTTTAGATACGCAGTATTTT. Its protein is CASSGGTSGRLDTQYF.

The chain has TRBV5-1 and TRBJ1-5; no firm D call. Germline assignment: CDR1 SGHRS and CDR2 YFSETQ. V lost 1 base to trimming and J lost 6 bases, with 8 bases between them. The CDR3 is 13 residues long. The CDR3 bases are TGCGCCAGCAGCTTGACAGACGGTCAGCCCCAGCATTTT. It codes for CASSLTDGQPQHF. Based on the CDR3 plus reference TRBV5-1 and TRBJ1-5, the full variable domain is KAGVTQTPRYLIKTRGQQVTLSCSPISGHRSVSWYQQTPGQGLQFLFEYFSETQRNKGNFPGRFSGRQFSNSRSEMNVSTLELGDSALYLCASSLTDGQPQHFGDGTRLSIL.

The count of this clone is one. The chain links TRBV6-5 to TRBJ2-7; 9 nucleotides line up with TRBD1. Germline assignment: CDR1 MNHEY and CDR2 SVGAGI. V lost 6 bases, J lost 7 bases, and 13 bases stayed unmatched. The CDR3 extends over 15 amino acids. CDR3 DNA: TGTGCCAGCAGCCTTGCGGGACAGGGCTTGGGGGAGCAGTACTTC. As protein: CASSLAGQGLGEQYF.

The chain combines TRBV27 with TRBJ2-7, with D tentatively TRBD1 (5 bases). Germline V CDR1 and CDR2: MNHEY, SMNVEV (reference sequence). V dropped 7 bases and J dropped 7 bases, with 20 bases sitting between them. The CDR3 runs 14 residues. Here the CDR3 reads CASTPQGWAREQYF. CDR3 DNA sequence: TGTGCCAGCACCCCCCAGGGATGGGCGAGGGAGCAGTACTTC.

This sequence joins TRBV6-4 and TRBJ2-3; D is uncertain. This CDR3 is 13 amino acids long. CDR1 and CDR2 from the germline V gene are MRHNA and SNTAGT. Trimming shortened V by 5 bases and J by 2 bases, and 8 bases separated the two germline ends. Here the CDR3 reads CASSRDSTDTQYF. The CDR3 DNA reads TGTGCCAGCAGTCGCGACTCCACAGATACGCAGTATTTT.

V usage is TRBV29-1 and J usage is TRBJ2-2; D may be TRBD2 (5 bases). Per germline, CDR1 SQVTM and CDR2 ANQGSEA. V dropped 6 bases and J dropped 5 bases, with 13 bases sitting between them. The CDR3 has 13 residues. Here the CDR3 reads CSVLFSDTGELFF. The CDR3 nucleotides are TGCAGCGTCCTTTTTAGCGATACCGGGGAGCTGTTTTTT.

The V call is TRBV5-4, the J call TRBJ2-7, with D possibly being TRBD1 (6 bases). Trimming took 0 bases from V and 4 from J, leaving 11 bases between them. Germline V gene sequence: CDR1 SGHNT, CDR2 YYREEE (reference sequence). The CDR3 length is 14 residues. CDR3: CASSLGRGRYEQYF. The CDR3 DNA reads as TGTGCCAGCAGCTTGGGCAGGGGTAGGTACGAGCAGTACTTC.

J is TRBJ1-4 and V is TRBV11-2; no clear D gene. The CDR3 spans 14 residues. V dropped 1 base and J dropped 7 bases, with 10 bases sitting between them. Germline V gene lookup returns CDR1 SGHAT and CDR2 FQNNGV. The chain's CDR3 is CASSLGVRVEKLFF. CDR3 sequence (DNA): TGTGCCAGCAGCTTAGGGGTTAGGGTTGAAAAACTGTTTTTT.

The chain couples TRBV28 to TRBJ1-2; D unclear. The length of the CDR3 is 13 residues. From germline, CDR1 is MDHEN and CDR2 SYDVKM. Trimming shortened V by 5 bases and J by 8 bases, and 15 bases separated the two germline ends. The CDR3 reads CASSLLGLGGYTF. CDR3 nucleotides: TGTGCCAGCAGTCTATTGGGTCTGGGAGGCTACACCTTC.

In its sample, this clone was seen a few times. J is TRBJ2-4 and V is TRBV6-1; D ambiguous. The CDR3 has 11 amino acids. Germline V CDR1 and CDR2: MNHNS, SASEGT. V lost 6 bases and J 7 bases, leaving 7 bases between the germline ends. DNA for the CDR3: TGTGCCAGCAGGGGTGGGAACATTCAGTACTTC. Its protein is CASRGGNIQYF.

V and J are TRBV5-1 and TRBJ2-2; TRBD1 matches 9 bases. The CDR3 runs 16 residues. Trimming at V came to 3 bases and at J to 5 bases, leaving 8 bases not matched to a gene. Germline V gene data show CDR1 as SGHRS and CDR2 as YFSETQ. CDR3 coding DNA: TGCGCCAGCAGCTCGACAGGGGGAAGAGGTACCGGGGAGCTGTTTTTT. This sequence encodes CASSSTGGRGTGELFF.

This clone showed up just a few times. The V and J genes are TRBV9 and TRBJ1-6; D remains ambiguous. Germline lookup yields CDR1 SGDLS and CDR2 YYNGEE. Trimming stripped 0 bases from V and 6 bases from J, with 10 bases between. The CDR3 contains 15 residues. The CDR3 bases are TGTGCCAGCAGCGTAGGAAATGCGCCTAATTCACCCCTCCACTTT. This translates into CASSVGNAPNSPLHF.

This clone was seen more than once but under ten times. The V gene is TRBV9, the J gene TRBJ1-6; D unclear. The CDR3 loop spans 12 amino acids. Trimming took 4 bases from V and 13 from J, leaving 12 bases between them. Germline V gene sequence: CDR1 SGDLS, CDR2 YYNGEE. The chain's CDR3 is CASSPGPPPLHF. The DNA for the CDR3 is TGTGCCAGCAGCCCGGGCCCCCCGCCCCTCCACTTT.

The CDR3, as DNA: TGTGCCAGCGGGGGCGGCCTCAGGGGCACAGATACGCAGTATTTT. Its translation: CASGGGLRGTDTQYF. The V call is TRBV27, the J call TRBJ2-3; a weak D match, TRBD1 (6 bases). The V end lost 8 bases, the J end lost 1 base, and 16 bases lay between the germline ends. Germline loops: CDR1 MNHEY, CDR2 SMNVEV (reference sequence). This CDR3 is 15 amino acids long.

This chain joins TRBV9 and TRBJ2-7, with D unresolved. This CDR3 has 14 amino acids. Germline lookup yields CDR1 SGDLS and CDR2 YYNGEE. V lost 0 bases, J lost 1 base, and 8 bases lay in between. The DNA for the CDR3 is TGTGCCAGCAGCGTAGACCTAAAATCCTACGAGCAGTACTTC. Residues: CASSVDLKSYEQYF.

This chain connects TRBV13 to TRBJ2-3, with 8 positions matching TRBD2. With V trimmed by 5 bases and J by 2 bases, 6 bases remained unmatched. The CDR3 covers 15 residues. Germline V gene data show CDR1 as PRHDT and CDR2 as FYEKMQ (reference sequence). The DNA of the CDR3 is TGTGCCAGCAGCGGGCAGCGGGAGTCCACAGATACGCAGTATTTT. As protein: CASSGQRESTDTQYF.

The chain links TRBV28 to TRBJ2-1, with D unclear. Deletions cut 8 bases from V and 9 bases from J, with 17 bases between. The length of the CDR3 is 13 residues. The V gene's germline CDR1 is MDHEN and CDR2 SYDVKM. The CDR3 DNA sequence: TGTGCCAGCTCCTCCCGGGTCATGTTTGAGCAGTTCTTC. The encoded protein is CASSSRVMFEQFF.

This chain joins TRBV28 and TRBJ1-1, with no clear D. V lost 10 bases to trimming and J lost 5 bases, with 14 bases between them. Germline V lookup: CDR1 MDHEN, CDR2 SYDVKM. The CDR3 length is 12 residues. The CDR3 protein is CATQIGLTEAFF. CDR3 nucleotides: TGTGCCACCCAGATTGGGCTTACTGAAGCTTTCTTT.

The chain recombines TRBV9 with TRBJ2-2; D possibly corresponds to TRBD1 (5 bases). Germline assignment: CDR1 SGDLS and CDR2 YYNGEE. V gave up 0 bases and J gave up 2 bases, with 8 bases separating them. The CDR3 has 15 residues. The CDR3 spells CASSVGGANTGELFF. The CDR3 DNA reads as TGTGCCAGCAGCGTAGGTGGGGCAAACACCGGGGAGCTGTTTTTT.

V and J are TRBV5-4 and TRBJ2-5, with D perhaps TRBD1 or TRBD2 (6 bases each). Trimming took 1 base from V and 5 from J, leaving 12 bases between them. This CDR3 spans 14 amino acids. The germline V gene has CDR1 SGHNT and CDR2 YYREEE (reference sequence). This CDR3 reads CASSLRGARETQYF. The CDR3 region has the DNA TGTGCCAGCAGCTTGAGGGGGGCGCGGGAGACCCAGTACTTC.

The V gene is TRBV7-2, the J gene TRBJ1-6; TRBD1 might be the D (5 bases). The germline gives CDR1 SGHTA, CDR2 FQGNSA. V was pared by 3 bases and J by 9 bases, with 15 bases between. The CDR3 contains 15 residues. Here the CDR3 DNA reads TGTGCCAGCAGCTTTAGCCGGGACGGAAGTTCACCCCTCCACTTT. Its protein is CASSFSRDGSSPLHF.

The chain's CDR3 is CASSSFDRGPGNEQFF. CDR3 nucleotides: TGTGCCAGCAGCTCCTTTGACAGGGGGCCCGGCAATGAGCAGTTCTTC. The V and J genes are TRBV7-3 and TRBJ2-1; 10 bases are a match to TRBD1. With 4 bases clipped from V and 6 bases from J, the junction kept 9 bases outside the gene matches. Germline V gene data show CDR1 as SGHTA and CDR2 as FQGTGA. The CDR3 contains 16 residues.